This TCR beta chain was observed in a study of blood T cell repertoires in COVID-19. Measured with immunoSEQ multiplex PCR; TCRdb has only the in-frame clones, and not every one. There are about 310,000 clones in the sample; about 91% occur only once, and approximately 9% lies in the top ten. The CDR3 extends over 13 amino acids. Germline V gene data show CDR1 as MNHEY and CDR2 as SMNVEV (reference sequence). Trimming cost V 6 bases and J 4 bases; bases outside gene matches: 5. Participants, about 18 to 90 years old, spanned 24 US areas. Cohort 3 recovery required two negative PCRs, clearance, or symptom resolution.

The chain uses TRBV27 and TRBJ1-1; TRBD1 matches 7 bases. The material sequenced was PBMCs or T cells enriched from blood (not recorded which). This clonotype was sampled from a woman aged 18-29 years who had recovered from COVID-19. The CDR3 is CASRSQGVTEAFF. The CDR3 DNA is TGTGCCAGCAGATCCCAGGGGGTCACTGAAGCTTTCTTT.